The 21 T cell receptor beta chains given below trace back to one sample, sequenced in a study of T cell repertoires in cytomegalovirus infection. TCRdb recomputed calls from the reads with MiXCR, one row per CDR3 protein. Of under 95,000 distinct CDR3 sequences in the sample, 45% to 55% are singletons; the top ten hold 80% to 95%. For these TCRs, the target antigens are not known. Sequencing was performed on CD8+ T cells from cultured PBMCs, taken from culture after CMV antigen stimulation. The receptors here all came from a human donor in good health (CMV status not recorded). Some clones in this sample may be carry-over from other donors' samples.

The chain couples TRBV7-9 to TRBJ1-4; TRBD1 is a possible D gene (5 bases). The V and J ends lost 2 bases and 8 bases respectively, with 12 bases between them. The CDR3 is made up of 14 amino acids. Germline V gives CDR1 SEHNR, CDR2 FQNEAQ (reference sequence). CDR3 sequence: CASSLQGFGEKLFF. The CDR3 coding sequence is TGTGCCAGCAGCTTACAGGGATTCGGGGAAAAACTGTTTTTT. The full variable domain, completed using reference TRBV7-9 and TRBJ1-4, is DTGVSQNPRHKITKRGQNVTFRCDPISEHNRLYWYRQTLGQGPEFLTYFQNEAQLEKSRLLSDRFSAERPKGSFSTLEIQRTEQGDSAMYLCASSLQGFGEKLFFGSGTQLSVL.

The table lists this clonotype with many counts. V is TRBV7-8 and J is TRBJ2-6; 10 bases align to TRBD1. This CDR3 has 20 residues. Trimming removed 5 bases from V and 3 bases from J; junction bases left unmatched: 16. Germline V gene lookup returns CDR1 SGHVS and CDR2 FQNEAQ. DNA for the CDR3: TGTGCCAGCAGCCCATATCGAACCGGGACAGGGGTTAGTGGGGCCAACGTCCTGACTTTC. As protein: CASSPYRTGTGVSGANVLTF.

The chain's CDR3 is CASSPWDSYEQYF. For the CDR3, the DNA is TGTGCCAGCAGCCCCTGGGACAGCTACGAGCAGTACTTC. The rearrangement links TRBV7-8 to TRBJ2-7, with 7 bases fitting TRBD1. J was trimmed by 3 bases and V by 5 bases; bases with no gene match: 4. Germline lookup yields CDR1 SGHVS and CDR2 FQNEAQ. The CDR3 is 13 amino acids.

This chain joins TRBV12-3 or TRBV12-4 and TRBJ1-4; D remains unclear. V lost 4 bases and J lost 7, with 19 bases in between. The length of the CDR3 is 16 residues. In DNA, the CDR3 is TGTGCCAGCAGTTCAAGGGTACGCTACGCGGGTGAAAAACTGTTTTTT. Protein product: CASSSRVRYAGEKLFF.

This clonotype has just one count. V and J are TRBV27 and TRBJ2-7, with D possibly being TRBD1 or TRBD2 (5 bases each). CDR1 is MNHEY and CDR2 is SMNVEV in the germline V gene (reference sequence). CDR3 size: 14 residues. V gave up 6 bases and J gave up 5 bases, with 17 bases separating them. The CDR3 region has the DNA TGTGCCAGCAGACCGGGACCCTCTTTGGACGAGCAGTACTTC. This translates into CASRPGPSLDEQYF.

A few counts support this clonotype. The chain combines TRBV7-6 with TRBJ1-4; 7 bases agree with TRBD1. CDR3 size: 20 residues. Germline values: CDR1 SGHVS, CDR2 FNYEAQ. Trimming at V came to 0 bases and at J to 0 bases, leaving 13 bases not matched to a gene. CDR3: CASSLAGTASVVATNEKLFF. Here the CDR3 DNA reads TGTGCCAGCAGCTTAGCAGGGACAGCATCCGTAGTTGCAACTAATGAAAAACTGTTTTTT.

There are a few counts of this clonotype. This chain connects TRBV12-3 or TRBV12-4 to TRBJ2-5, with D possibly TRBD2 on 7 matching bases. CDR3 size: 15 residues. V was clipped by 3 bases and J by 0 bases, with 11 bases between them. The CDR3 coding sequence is TGTGCCAGCAGTTTTAGGCGGGGGCACCAAGAGACCCAGTACTTC. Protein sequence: CASSFRRGHQETQYF.

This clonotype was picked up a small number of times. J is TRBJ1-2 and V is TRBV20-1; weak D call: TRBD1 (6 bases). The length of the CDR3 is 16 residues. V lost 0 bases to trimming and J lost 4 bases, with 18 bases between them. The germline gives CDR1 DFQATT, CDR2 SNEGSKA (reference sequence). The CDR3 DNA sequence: TGCAGTGCTAGAGACCTAGCGGGGGGCGGTTTCTATGGCTACACCTTC. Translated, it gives CSARDLAGGGFYGYTF.

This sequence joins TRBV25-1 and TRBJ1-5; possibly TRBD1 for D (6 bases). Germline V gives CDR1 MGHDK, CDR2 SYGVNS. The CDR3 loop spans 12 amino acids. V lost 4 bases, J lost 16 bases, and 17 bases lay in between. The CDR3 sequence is CASSASSGDRHF. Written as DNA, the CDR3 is TGTGCCAGCAGTGCCTCATCAGGGGACCGACATTTT.

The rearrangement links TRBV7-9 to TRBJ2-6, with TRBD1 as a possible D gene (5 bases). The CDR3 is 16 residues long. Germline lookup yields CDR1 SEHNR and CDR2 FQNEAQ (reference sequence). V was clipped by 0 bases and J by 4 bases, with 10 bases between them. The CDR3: CASSLARGRGANVLTF. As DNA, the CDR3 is TGTGCCAGCAGCTTAGCAAGGGGTCGAGGGGCCAACGTCCTGACTTTC.

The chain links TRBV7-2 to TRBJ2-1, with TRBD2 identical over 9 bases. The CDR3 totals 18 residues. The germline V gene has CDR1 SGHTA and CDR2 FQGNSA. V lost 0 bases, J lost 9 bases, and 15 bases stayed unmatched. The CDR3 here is CASSLADYTGRGGTEQFF. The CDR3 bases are TGTGCCAGCAGCTTAGCGGATTACACTGGGCGGGGGGGCACTGAGCAGTTCTTC.

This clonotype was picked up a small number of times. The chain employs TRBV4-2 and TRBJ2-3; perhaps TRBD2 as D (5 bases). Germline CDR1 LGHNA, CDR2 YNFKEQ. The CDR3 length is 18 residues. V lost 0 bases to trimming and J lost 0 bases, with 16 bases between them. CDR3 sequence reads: CASSQDPAEFSSTDTQYF. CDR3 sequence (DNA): TGTGCCAGCAGCCAAGATCCAGCGGAGTTTTCTAGCACAGATACGCAGTATTTT.

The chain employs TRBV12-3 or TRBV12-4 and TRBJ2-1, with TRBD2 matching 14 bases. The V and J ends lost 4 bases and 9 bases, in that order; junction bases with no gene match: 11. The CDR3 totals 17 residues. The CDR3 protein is CASSSRSGLAGDGEQFF. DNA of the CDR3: TGTGCCAGCAGTTCCCGCTCGGGACTAGCGGGGGATGGTGAGCAGTTCTTC.

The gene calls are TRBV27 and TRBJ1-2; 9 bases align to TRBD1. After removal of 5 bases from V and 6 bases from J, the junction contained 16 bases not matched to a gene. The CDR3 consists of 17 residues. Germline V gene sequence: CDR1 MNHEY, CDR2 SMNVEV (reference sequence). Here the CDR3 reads CASSTLPPGQGPNGYTF. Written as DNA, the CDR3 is TGTGCCAGCAGTACACTTCCCCCTGGACAGGGGCCTAATGGCTACACCTTC.

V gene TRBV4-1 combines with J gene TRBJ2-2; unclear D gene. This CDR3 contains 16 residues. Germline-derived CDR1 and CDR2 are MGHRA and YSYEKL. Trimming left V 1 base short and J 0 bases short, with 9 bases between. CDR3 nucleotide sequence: TGCGCCAGCAGCCAAGTTGTTAATACGAACACCGGGGAGCTGTTTTTT. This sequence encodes CASSQVVNTNTGELFF.

The CDR3 protein is CASSLVMALMNTEAFF. The CDR3 DNA sequence: TGTGCCAGCAGTTTAGTTATGGCCCTGATGAACACTGAAGCTTTCTTT. V and J are TRBV12-3 or TRBV12-4 and TRBJ1-1, with D unresolved. Trimming cost V 1 base and J 0 bases, with 12 bases left between them. There are 16 residues in the CDR3.

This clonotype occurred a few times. CDR3: CSVEEALNTEAFF. The CDR3 nucleotides read TGCAGCGTTGAAGAGGCTTTGAACACTGAAGCTTTCTTT. The chain joins TRBV29-1 to TRBJ1-1; D not resolved. Between the trimmed V and J ends, which lost 0 bases and 0 bases, there was a span of 5 bases. Germline-derived CDR1 and CDR2 are SQVTM and ANQGSEA. The CDR3 consists of 13 residues.

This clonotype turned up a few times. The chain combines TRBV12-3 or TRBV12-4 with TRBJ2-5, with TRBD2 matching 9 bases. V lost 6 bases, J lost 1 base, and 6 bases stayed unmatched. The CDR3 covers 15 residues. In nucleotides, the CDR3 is TGTGCCAGCAGCGTGAGCGGGAGGTCCCAAGAGACCCAGTACTTC. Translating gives CASSVSGRSQETQYF.

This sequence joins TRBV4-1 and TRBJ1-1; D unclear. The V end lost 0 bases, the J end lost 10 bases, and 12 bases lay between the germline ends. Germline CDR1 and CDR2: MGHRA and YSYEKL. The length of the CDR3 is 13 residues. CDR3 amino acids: CASSQEKSLVAFF. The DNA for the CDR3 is TGCGCCAGCAGCCAAGAGAAGTCCCTCGTAGCTTTCTTT.

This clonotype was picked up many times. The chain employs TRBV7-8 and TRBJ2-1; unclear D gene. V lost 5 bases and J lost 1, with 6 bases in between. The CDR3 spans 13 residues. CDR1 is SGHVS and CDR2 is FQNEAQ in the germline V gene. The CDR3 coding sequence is TGTGCCAGCAGCCGCCCGTCCTACAATGAGCAGTTCTTC. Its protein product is CASSRPSYNEQFF. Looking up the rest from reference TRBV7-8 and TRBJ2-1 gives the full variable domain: GAGVSQSPRYKVAKRGQDVALRCDPISGHVSLFWYQQALGQGPEFLTYFQNEAQLDKSGLPSDRFFAERPEGSVSTLKIQRTQQEDSAVYLCASSRPSYNEQFFGPGTRLTVL.

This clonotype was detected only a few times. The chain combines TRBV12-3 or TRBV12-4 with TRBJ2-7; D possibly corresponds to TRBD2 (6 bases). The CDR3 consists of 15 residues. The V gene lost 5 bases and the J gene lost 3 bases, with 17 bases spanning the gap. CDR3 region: CASSMSQGGYYEQYF. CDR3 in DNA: TGTGCCAGCAGTATGTCTCAGGGAGGTTACTACGAGCAGTACTTC.